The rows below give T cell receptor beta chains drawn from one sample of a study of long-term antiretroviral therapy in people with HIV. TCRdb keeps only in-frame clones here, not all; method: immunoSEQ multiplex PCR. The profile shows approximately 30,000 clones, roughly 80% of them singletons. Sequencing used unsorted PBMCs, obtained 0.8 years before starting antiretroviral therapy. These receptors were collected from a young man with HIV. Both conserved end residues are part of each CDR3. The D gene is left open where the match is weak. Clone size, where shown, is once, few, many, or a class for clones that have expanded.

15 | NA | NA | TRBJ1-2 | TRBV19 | TGTGCCAGTAGTATCCAATGGGGCGAAGGCTATGGCTACACCTTC | CASSIQWGEGYGYTF
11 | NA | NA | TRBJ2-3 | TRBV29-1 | TGCAGCGTTGCTCGTAGCGGAAACTGGAATTTT | CSVARSGNWNF
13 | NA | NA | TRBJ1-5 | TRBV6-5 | TGTGCCAGCAGGAAGGTAGGGGATCAGCCCCAGCATTTT | CASRKVGDQPQHF
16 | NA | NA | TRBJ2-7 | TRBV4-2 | TGTGCCAGCAGCCAAGAAGGGGGGACCTCTTTCTACGAGCAGTACTTC | CASSQEGGTSFYEQYF
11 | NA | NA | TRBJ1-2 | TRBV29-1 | TGCAGCGTGGGGACGGATTATGGCTACACCTTC | CSVGTDYGYTF
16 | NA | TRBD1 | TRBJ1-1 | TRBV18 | TGTGCCAGCTCACCAAGGGGACAGGGGGCTGGCACTGAAGCTTTCTTT | CASSPRGQGAGTEAFF
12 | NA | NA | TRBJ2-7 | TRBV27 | TGTGCCAGCAGTTTACCAGGCTACGAGCAGTACTTC | CASSLPGYEQYF
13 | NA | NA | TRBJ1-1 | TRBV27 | TGTGCCAGCAGCCGTTCATCCAACACTGAAGCTTTCTTT | CASSRSSNTEAFF
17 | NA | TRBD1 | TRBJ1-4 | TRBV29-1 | TGCAGCGTTGGACGGGGACAGGGTAATAGAGCTAATGAAAAACTGTTTTTT | CSVGRGQGNRANEKLFF
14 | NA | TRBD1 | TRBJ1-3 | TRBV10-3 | TGTGCCATCAGTGAGGGACAGGGGGCAGACACCATATATTTT | CAISEGQGADTIYF
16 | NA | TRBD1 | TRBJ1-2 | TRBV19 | TGTGCCAGTAGTCCACTACAGGGGCGAATTAACTATGGCTACACCTTC | CASSPLQGRINYGYTF
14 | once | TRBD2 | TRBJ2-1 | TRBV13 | TGTGCCAGCAGCTTGGGCGGGGGGGCTAATGAGCAGTTCTTC | CASSLGGGANEQFF
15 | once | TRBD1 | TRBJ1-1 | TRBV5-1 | TGCGCCAGCAGCATCCAGGGGGGGAGGAACACTGAAGCTTTCTTT | CASSIQGGRNTEAFF
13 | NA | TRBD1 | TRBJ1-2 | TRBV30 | TGTGCCTGGAGAGACAGGGTCAACTATGGCTACACCTTC | CAWRDRVNYGYTF
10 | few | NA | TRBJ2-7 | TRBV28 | TGTGCCAGCAGCGACTACGAGCAGTACTTC | CASSDYEQYF
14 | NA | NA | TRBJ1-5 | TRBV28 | TGTGCCAGCAGTTTACCCTCCTCGGATCAGCCCCAGCATTTT | CASSLPSSDQPQHF
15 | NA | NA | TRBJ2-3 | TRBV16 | TGTGCCAGCAGCCAATTAAAGGGCATCACAGATACGCAGTATTTT | CASSQLKGITDTQYF
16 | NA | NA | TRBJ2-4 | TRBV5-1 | TGCGCCAGCAGCTTGAGCCGACAGGGAGGAGAAAACATTCAGTACTTC | CASSLSRQGGENIQYF
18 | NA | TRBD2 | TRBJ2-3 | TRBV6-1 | TGTGCCAGCAGTGGCGGGACTAGCGGGGGGGCAAACACAGATACGCAGTATTTT | CASSGGTSGGANTDTQYF
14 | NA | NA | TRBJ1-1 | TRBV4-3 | TGCGCCAGCAGCCGCTTGGAGGGGAAGGCTGAAGCTTTCTTT | CASSRLEGKAEAFF
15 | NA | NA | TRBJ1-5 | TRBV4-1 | TGCGCCAGCAGCCAAGGACAGCATAGCAATCAGCCCCAGCATTTT | CASSQGQHSNQPQHF
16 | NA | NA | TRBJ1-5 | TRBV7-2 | TGTGCCAGCAGCTTAGGGCCAGGGTTGGGCAATCAGCCCCAGCATTTT | CASSLGPGLGNQPQHF
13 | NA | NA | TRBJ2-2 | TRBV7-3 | TGTGCCAGCAGCCCCCGTCTCGCCGGGGAGCTGTTTTTT | CASSPRLAGELFF
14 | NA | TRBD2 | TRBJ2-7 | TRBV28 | TGTGCCAGCAAGGGACTAGCGTCGACCTACGAGCAGTACTTC | CASKGLASTYEQYF
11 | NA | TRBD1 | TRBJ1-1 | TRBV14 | TGTGCCAGCAAGACAGGGGAGGAAGCTTTCTTT | CASKTGEEAFF
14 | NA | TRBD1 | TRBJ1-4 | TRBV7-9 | TGTGCCAGCAAAAAAGACAGGGGGTCCGAAAAACTGTTTTTT | CASKKDRGSEKLFF
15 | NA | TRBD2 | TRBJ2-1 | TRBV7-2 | TGTGCCAGCAGAAGACTAGCGGGAGCCTACAATGAGCAGTTCTTC | CASRRLAGAYNEQFF
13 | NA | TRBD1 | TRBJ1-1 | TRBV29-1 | TGCAGCGTCCCCGGACAGGGAGGGACTGAAGCTTTCTTT | CSVPGQGGTEAFF
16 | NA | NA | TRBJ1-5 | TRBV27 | TGTGCCAGCAGACGCCGCCAGCTGTATAGCAATCAGCCCCAGCATTTT | CASRRRQLYSNQPQHF
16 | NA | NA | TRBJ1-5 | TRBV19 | NA | CASSIGHRDGNLRQHF
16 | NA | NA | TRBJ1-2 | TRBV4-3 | TGCGCCAGCAGCCAAGACTTCCTACAGGCAGGCTATGGCTACACCTTC | CASSQDFLQAGYGYTF
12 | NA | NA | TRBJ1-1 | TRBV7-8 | TGTGCCAGCAGCTTCCCGAACACTGAAGCTTTCTTT | CASSFPNTEAFF
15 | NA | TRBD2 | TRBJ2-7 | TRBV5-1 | TGCGCCAGCAGCTCATCCAGCGGGAGTTTCAACGAGCAGTACTTC | CASSSSSGSFNEQYF
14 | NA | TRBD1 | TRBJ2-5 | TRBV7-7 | TGTGCTAGCAGCAGAGACAGGGGCCAAGAGACCCAGTACTTC | CASSRDRGQETQYF
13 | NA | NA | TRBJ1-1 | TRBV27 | TGTGCCAGCAGTTATATTGTGAACACTGAAGCTTTCTTT | CASSYIVNTEAFF
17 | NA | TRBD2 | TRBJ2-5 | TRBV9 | TGTGCCAGCAGCGTAGGGGCTAGCGGGGGGGACCAAGAGACCCAGTACTTC | CASSVGASGGDQETQYF
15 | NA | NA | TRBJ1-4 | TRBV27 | TGTGCCAGCAGTCAGTACAAGTTCCCAAATGAAAAACTGTTTTTT | CASSQYKFPNEKLFF
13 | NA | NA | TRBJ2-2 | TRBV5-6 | TGTGCCAGCAGCTTGACCGGCACCGGGGAGCTGTTTTTT | CASSLTGTGELFF
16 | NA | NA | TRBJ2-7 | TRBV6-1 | TGTGCCAGCAGTGAATTGGAGACGGCTTACTCCTACGAGCAGTACTTC | CASSELETAYSYEQYF
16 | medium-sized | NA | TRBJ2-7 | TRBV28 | TGTGCCAGCAGTTCCCCCGGTGCCTCCCCCCGGATCGAGCAGTACTTC | CASSSPGASPRIEQYF
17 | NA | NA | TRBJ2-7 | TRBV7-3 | TGTGCCAGCAGCTTAACTGAGTGGCGGAGGGGATCCTACGAGCAGTACTTC | CASSLTEWRRGSYEQYF
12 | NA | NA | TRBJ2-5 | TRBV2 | TGTGCCAGCAGTGAAAACCAAGAGACCCAGTACTTC | CASSENQETQYF
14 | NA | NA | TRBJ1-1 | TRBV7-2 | TGTGCCAGCAGCTTATGGGAAATGAACACTGAAGCTTTCTTT | CASSLWEMNTEAFF
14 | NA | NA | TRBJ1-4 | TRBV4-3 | TGCGCCAGCAGCCGGCGGGGCATGGGCGAAAAACTGTTTTTT | CASSRRGMGEKLFF
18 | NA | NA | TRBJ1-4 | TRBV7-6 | TGTGCCAGCAGCTTAGCTGGGAGTTACGGACGGGTTAATGAAAAACTGTTTTTT | CASSLAGSYGRVNEKLFF
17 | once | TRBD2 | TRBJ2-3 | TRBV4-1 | TGCGCCAGCAGCCAAGTAGGAGCGGGAGACCTCACAGATACGCAGTATTTT | CASSQVGAGDLTDTQYF
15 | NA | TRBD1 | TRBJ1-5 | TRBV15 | TGTGCCACCAGCAGAGACCCGGGACAGGGTTGGCCCCAGCATTTT | CATSRDPGQGWPQHF
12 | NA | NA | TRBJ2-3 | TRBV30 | TGTGCCTGGGGGCCCTTCTTAGATACGCAGTATTTT | CAWGPFLDTQYF
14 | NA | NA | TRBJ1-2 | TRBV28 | TGTGCCAGCAGGCCCCCCCAGGGGAGCTATGGCTACACCTTC | CASRPPQGSYGYTF
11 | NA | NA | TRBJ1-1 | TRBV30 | TGTGCCTGGGGGGTGCGGGGCGAAGCTTTCTTT | CAWGVRGEAFF
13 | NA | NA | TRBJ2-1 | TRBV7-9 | TGTGCCAGCAGCTTAGGCGTATCCTTAGAGCAGTTCTTC | CASSLGVSLEQFF